This TCR beta chain was identified during a study of blood T cells in healthy people across ages. Then a second PCR, running roughly 6 to 12 cycles, was carried out with a sample-barcoded 5' primer and a J-beta primer mix. Each CDR3 protein gets one entry after TCRdb re-called the 5' RACE reads with MiXCR. The sample carries fewer than 2,000,000 distinct CDR3 sequences, almost 35% recorded once. This clonotype was picked up a small number of times. Its matching antigen is unknown. General study results and limits: No one knew whether donors had CMV, which possibly confounded expanded clonotype changes.

The CDR3 extends over 14 amino acids. Trimming removed 6 bases from V and 8 bases from J; junction bases left unmatched: 10. CDR1 ENHRY and CDR2 SYGVKD come from the germline V gene. The source is a woman in her 30s in good health. This chain uses TRBV10-3 with TRBJ2-1; 7 positions match TRBD2. The sequencing input was blood. The CDR3 region is CAIRDTSARDEQFF. The CDR3 coding sequence is TGTGCCATCAGGGATACTAGCGCCAGGGATGAGCAGTTCTTC.